Below are 22 T cell receptor beta chains sequenced from a single sample in a study of tumor-infiltrating lymphocytes in oesophageal squamous cell carcinoma. TCRdb analysed the PCR reads with MiXCR anew, one entry per CDR3 protein. The sample has fewer than 25,000 distinct CDR3 sequences; roughly 41% are singletons. Material for sequencing was esophageal tumor tissue. The receptors come from a male donor with esophageal squamous cell carcinoma.

V and J are TRBV7-2 and TRBJ2-3, with D possibly being TRBD2 (6 bases). The length of the CDR3 is 14 residues. Trimming pared 6 bases from V and 4 bases from J, leaving 14 bases between. CDR1 SGHTA and CDR2 FQGNSA come from the germline V gene. CDR3 region: CASRLAPLADTQYF. The CDR3 nucleotides read TGTGCCAGCAGACTAGCCCCCTTAGCAGATACGCAGTATTTT.

This clonotype came up many times. This could be a read error, since a much larger clone is one nucleotide away. The V and J genes are TRBV7-9 and TRBJ2-7, with 7 positions matching TRBD2. V gave up 1 base and J gave up 7 bases; unmatched junction bases: 13. There are 16 residues in the CDR3. The germline CDR1 and CDR2 sequences are SEHNR and FQNEAQ (reference sequence). The CDR3 region is CASSLVLLPGGSEQYF. CDR3 DNA: TGTGCCAGCAGCTTAGTATTACTACCCGGGGGGAGTGAGCAGTACTTC.

The chain links TRBV11-2 to TRBJ2-5; TRBD2 might be the D (5 bases). The J call may not be correct, given that the DNA end is closer to TRBJ2-1. Germline loops: CDR1 SGHAT, CDR2 FQNNGV. The CDR3 is 15 residues long. The CDR3 sequence is CASSLVGVSANEQFF. CDR3 sequence (DNA): TGTGCCAGCAGCTTAGTCGGGGTTAGCGCCAATGAGCAGTTCTTC.

This clonotype is deemed medium-sized (0.01 to 0.1%). The chain has TRBV7-8 and TRBJ2-1, with 11 bases identical to TRBD2. V was clipped by 1 base and J by 7 bases; unmatched bases: 3. Germline loops: CDR1 SGHVS, CDR2 FQNEAQ. CDR3 length: 15 amino acids. CDR3 residues: CASSLVAGGPNEQFF. CDR3 nucleotides: TGTGCCAGCAGCTTAGTAGCGGGAGGGCCAAATGAGCAGTTCTTC.

The chain joins TRBV20-1 to TRBJ2-4; D gene uncertain. The CDR3 is made up of 15 amino acids. V lost 6 bases and J 0 bases, leaving 15 bases between the germline ends. Germline V gene data show CDR1 as DFQATT and CDR2 as SNEGSKA (reference sequence). CDR3 nucleotides: TGCAGTGCCAATCCCTCTAGGGTAGCCAAAAACATTCAGTACTTC. Its protein is CSANPSRVAKNIQYF.

In regard to this clonotype: An end of the junction does not agree with germline; a read error may underlie this. V usage is TRBV11-2 and J usage is TRBJ1-6; D may be TRBD1 (5 bases). This CDR3 contains 16 residues. The V gene's germline CDR1 is SGHAT and CDR2 FQNNGV. In DNA, the CDR3 is TGTGCCAGCAGCCTTCGCGGGACGCCCTATAATTCACCCCTCCACTTC. This encodes CASSLRGTPYNSPLHF. Combining the CDR3 with reference TRBV11-2 and TRBJ1-6 gives the whole variable domain EAGVAQSPRYKIIEKRQSVAFWCNPISGHATLYWYQQILGQGPKLLIQFQNNGVVDDSQLPKDRFSAERLKGVDSTLKIQPAKLEDSAVYLCASSLRGTPYNSPLHFGNGTRLTVT.

This clonotype was recorded at least ten times. This sequence joins TRBV4-2 and TRBJ2-7; D is undetermined. Germline loops: CDR1 LGHNA, CDR2 YNFKEQ. This CDR3 is built from 16 residues. Between the trimmed V and J ends, which lost 1 base and 7 bases, there was a span of 20 bases. The CDR3 bases are TGTGCCAGCAGCCAAGCCTATCGCTCCTCAGGCTATGAGCAGTACTTC. Encoded protein: CASSQAYRSSGYEQYF.

This clonotype was picked up many times. The chain links TRBV7-8 to TRBJ1-6; a weak D match, TRBD1 (5 bases). This CDR3 has 15 residues. Germline V gene lookup returns CDR1 SGHVS and CDR2 FQNEAQ. Trimming cost V 5 bases and J 7 bases, with 15 bases left between them. The CDR3 sequence: CASSPPGTTNSPLHF. As DNA, the CDR3 is TGTGCCAGCAGCCCCCCCGGGACCACAAATTCACCCCTCCACTTT.

This clonotype was recorded many times. The DNA of the CDR3 is TGTGCCAGCAGACCCCGGGACAAGAACACTGAAGCTTTCTTT. This encodes CASRPRDKNTEAFF. V and J are TRBV6-1 and TRBJ1-1; D possibly corresponds to TRBD1 (6 bases). The CDR3 runs 14 residues. The ends were cut back, 6 bases at V and 1 base at J, with 12 bases in the middle. The germline V gene encodes CDR1 MNHNS and CDR2 SASEGT.

This clonotype was found a few times. This sequence joins TRBV14 and TRBJ1-2; TRBD1 aligns across 7 bases. The V and J ends lost 4 bases and 3 bases, in that order; junction bases with no gene match: 5. From germline, CDR1 is SGHDN and CDR2 FVKESK. This CDR3 is built from 14 residues. CDR3 nucleotides: TGTGCCAGCAGCCCTCGACAGGGTGACTATGGCTACACCTTC. Translated, it gives CASSPRQGDYGYTF.

This clonotype has more than one count but fewer than ten. This rearrangement joins TRBV20-1 to TRBJ1-1; TRBD1 might be the D (5 bases). The CDR3 sequence is 14 residues long. V shed 0 bases and J shed 12 bases, with 20 bases lying between them. CDR1 is DFQATT, CDR2 SNEGSKA, per germline (reference sequence). CDR3 sequence (DNA): TGCAGTGCTAGAGAGGTCTTCGGGACTGCTTGGACTTTCTTT. Translating gives CSAREVFGTAWTFF.

About this clonotype itself: Since a much larger clone is just one base distant, this may be a read error. This chain connects TRBV6-5 to TRBJ2-1, with unresolved D. CDR3 length equals 12 residues. V was pared by 5 bases and J by 10 bases, with 12 bases between. Germline lookup yields CDR1 MNHEY and CDR2 SVGAGI. CDR3 region: CASSVYFYEQFF. CDR3 sequence (DNA): TGTGCCAGCAGTGTATACTTCTACGAGCAGTTCTTC.

The chain uses TRBV6-8 and TRBJ2-5; D call uncertain. CDR3 length: 11 amino acids. Trimming shortened V by 6 bases and J by 7 bases, and 9 bases separated the two germline ends. Germline V gene data show CDR1 as MNHGY and CDR2 as SAAAGT. CDR3 amino acids: CASSSLGTQYF. The CDR3 nucleotides read TGTGCCAGCAGCTCCTTGGGGACCCAGTACTTC.

V is TRBV4-3 and J is TRBJ2-1; 8 bases are a match to TRBD1. The germline CDR1 and CDR2 sequences are LGHNA and YSLEER. This CDR3 is built from 14 residues. After removal of 1 base from V and 4 bases from J, the junction contained 0 bases not matched to a gene. The CDR3 DNA sequence: TGCGCCAGCAGCCAAGGGACAGGGTACAATGAGCAGTTCTTC. It specifies CASSQGTGYNEQFF.

In its sample, this clonotype was seen many times. As the CDR3 is not closed by the conserved phenylalanine or tryptophan, this likely results from a read error. It is unclear where the CDR3 begins or ends on the DNA, so no DNA is shown, and the CDR3 is as TCRdb lists it. The V gene is TRBV7-2, the J gene TRBJ2-7; the table's D call TRBD1 went unverified against the DNA. The CDR3 length equals 17 residues, ends included. Germline values: CDR1 SGHTA, CDR2 FQGNSA. The CDR3 loop is CASSPYLTGGGGYTFGS.

This sequence joins TRBV7-2 and TRBJ2-3, with 8 bases that match TRBD2. The germline CDR1 and CDR2 sequences are SGHTA and FQGNSA. CDR3 length: 15 residues. V lost 1 base and J lost 7; bases outside the gene matches: 7. The CDR3 nucleotides are TGTGCCAGCAGCTTAGGACGGGAGGGCCTAAATACGCAGTATTTT. Its translation is CASSLGREGLNTQYF.

With regard to this clonotype: An end of the junction differs from the germline gene, which may be a read error. This chain uses TRBV19 with TRBJ1-5; D not resolved. This CDR3 is 9 amino acids long. Germline V lookup: CDR1 LNHDA, CDR2 SQIVND (reference sequence). CDR3 sequence reads: CAINLPQHF. CDR3 coding DNA: TGTGCCATTAATCTGCCCCAGCATTTT.

Concerning this clonotype itself: The conserved closing phenylalanine or tryptophan is absent in this CDR3, likely reflecting a read error. It is unclear where the CDR3 begins or ends on the DNA, so no DNA is shown, and the CDR3 is as TCRdb lists it. The gene calls are TRBV6-6 and TRBJ2-5; the D call of TRBD1 is as the table states it, not checked on the DNA. Germline values: CDR1 MNHNY, CDR2 SVGAGI (reference sequence). The CDR3 length is 17 residues, termini included. CDR3 sequence: CASSYGGGLNSPLHFGN.

The chain combines TRBV12-3 or TRBV12-4 with TRBJ2-4; the match to TRBD2 covers 10 bases. The J call may be faulty, since TRBJ2-1 better matches the DNA end. This CDR3 contains 15 residues. The CDR3 bases are TGTGCCAGCAGTCTAAGGACTAGCGGAGACAATGAGCAGTTCTTC. It is translated as CASSLRTSGDNEQFF.

J is TRBJ2-7 and V is TRBV5-1; TRBD2 aligns across 10 bases. This CDR3 is 20 amino acids long. J lost 1 base, V lost 3 bases, and 19 bases had no gene match. Germline V lookup: CDR1 SGHRS, CDR2 YFSETQ. The CDR3 here is CASSSRPSGGPHYISYEQYF. The CDR3 region has the DNA TGCGCCAGCAGCTCAAGGCCTAGCGGGGGTCCTCACTACATTTCCTACGAGCAGTACTTC.

This clonotype has at least ten counts. This may come from a read error, since a much larger clone is one base off. The J gene is TRBJ2-5, the V gene TRBV7-6; 13 bases are a match to TRBD2. Trimming at V came to 5 bases and at J to 11 bases, leaving 17 bases not matched to a gene. This CDR3 has 17 amino acids. The germline V gene encodes CDR1 SGHVS and CDR2 FNYEAQ. Here the CDR3 reads CASSELTSGGANNEQYF. Written as DNA, the CDR3 is TGTGCCAGCAGCGAACTCACTAGCGGGGGGGCTAACAATGAGCAGTACTTC.

This clonotype showed up many times. The chain combines TRBV6-1 with TRBJ1-1; 8 bases match TRBD1. The V and J ends lost 7 bases and 11 bases, in that order; junction bases with no gene match: 9. Germline V gives CDR1 MNHNS, CDR2 SASEGT. CDR3 length equals 12 residues. CDR3 DNA sequence: TGTGCCAGCAATTCCGGACAGGGAAAGGCTTTCTTT. Amino acids: CASNSGQGKAFF.